These T cell receptor beta chains were read from a single sample in a study of blood T cell repertoires in COVID-19. Measured with immunoSEQ multiplex PCR; TCRdb has only the in-frame clones, and not every one. Of approximately 380,000 clones listed, approximately 90% are singletons. The sequenced sample consisted of PBMCs or T cells enriched from blood (not recorded which). The source is a woman under 30 who had recovered from COVID-19. The CDR3 runs from the conserved cysteine through the conserved F or W. A D gene is named only where the DNA matches it firmly. A row's size may be missing; if present it is once, few, many or a size class.

V	D	length	J	size	CDR3	DNA
TRBV6-1	-	15	TRBJ2-7	-	CASSEAVGHSYEQYF	TGTGCCAGCAGTGAAGCAGTCGGACACAGCTACGAGCAGTACTTC
TRBV5-1	-	15	TRBJ1-1	-	CASSLLQAYDTEAFF	TGCGCCAGCAGCTTGTTACAGGCGTATGACACTGAAGCTTTCTTT
TRBV18	TRBD1	15	TRBJ2-7	few	CASSPPNRGTYEQYF	TGTGCCAGCTCACCACCAAACAGGGGCACCTACGAGCAGTACTTC
TRBV6-1	-	16	TRBJ1-5	-	CASSEGGGNSNQPQHF	TGTGCCAGCAGTGAGGGAGGGGGGAATAGCAATCAGCCCCAGCATTTT
TRBV27	TRBD1	16	TRBJ1-2	once	CASANRGQGRFYGYTF	TGTGCCAGCGCGAACCGAGGACAGGGCCGTTTCTATGGCTACACCTTC
TRBV7-2	-	13	TRBJ2-3	-	CASRRAGTDTQYF	TGTGCCAGCAGGCGGGCGGGCACAGATACGCAGTATTTT
TRBV5-6	TRBD1	15	TRBJ1-2	-	CASSLAGQGDYGYTF	TGTGCCAGCAGCCTTGCGGGACAGGGAGACTATGGCTACACCTTC
TRBV4-2	-	17	TRBJ1-5	few	CASSQGEDGLSNQPQHF	TGTGCCAGCAGCCAAGGGGAGGACGGGCTTAGCAATCAGCCCCAGCATTTT
TRBV2	-	13	TRBJ1-5	-	CASSRGGYQPQHF	TGTGCCAGCAGCAGGGGAGGGTATCAGCCCCAGCATTTT
TRBV30	-	14	TRBJ1-2	-	CAWSVVPRNSGYTF	TGTGCCTGGAGTGTAGTTCCCCGAAACAGTGGCTACACCTTC
TRBV28	-	14	TRBJ2-5	once	CASSSGQTQETQYF	TGTGCCAGCAGTTCGGGACAAACCCAAGAGACCCAGTACTTC
TRBV7-2	-	16	TRBJ2-2	-	CASSLGRWAGTGELFF	TGTGCCAGCAGCTTGGGCAGGTGGGCGGGGACCGGGGAGCTGTTTTTT
TRBV9	TRBD1	16	TRBJ1-1	-	CASSVKSTGAGTEAFF	TGTGCCAGCAGCGTAAAATCCACAGGGGCGGGTACTGAAGCTTTCTTT
TRBV27	-	11	TRBJ2-5	-	CASGPLGTQYF	TGTGCCAGCGGCCCTCTTGGGACCCAGTACTTC
TRBV10-3	-	16	TRBJ1-5	once	CAISESRFGVSQPQHF	TGTGCCATCAGTGAGTCGAGATTCGGGGTTTCTCAGCCCCAGCATTTT
TRBV3-1/TRBV3-2	-	15	TRBJ1-1	-	CASSQEAAMNTEAFF	TGTGCCAGCAGCCAAGAGGCGGCAATGAACACTGAAGCTTTCTTT
TRBV11-1	-	14	TRBJ1-1	-	CASSLGVGDTEAFF	TGTGCCAGCAGCTTAGGGGTAGGGGACACTGAAGCTTTCTTT
TRBV9	-	15	TRBJ2-3	once	CASSVNPSPADTQYF	TGTGCCAGCAGCGTAAACCCTAGCCCAGCAGATACGCAGTATTTT
TRBV12-5	-	13	TRBJ2-2	-	CASGLRLTGELFF	TGTGCTAGTGGTTTGCGCCTCACTGGGGAGCTGTTTTTT
TRBV6-2/TRBV6-3	TRBD2	16	TRBJ2-7	-	CASSYSRLAGTYEQYF	TGTGCCAGCAGTTACTCAAGACTAGCGGGGACCTACGAGCAGTACTTC
TRBV12-5	-	15	TRBJ1-2	-	CASGLVLGAADGYTF	TGTGCTAGTGGTTTGGTACTGGGGGCCGCGGATGGCTACACCTTC
TRBV7-2	TRBD1	14	TRBJ2-7	-	CASSWDRGSYEQYF	TGTGCCAGCAGCTGGGACAGGGGCTCCTACGAGCAGTACTTC
TRBV24-1	TRBD1	19	TRBJ1-5	-	CATSDLDAGQLYSNQPQHF	TGTGCCACCAGTGACCTCGACGCGGGACAGCTGTATAGCAATCAGCCCCAGCATTTT
TRBV19	TRBD1	15	TRBJ1-1	-	CASSIYETGETEAFF	TGTGCCAGTAGTATTTATGAGACAGGGGAGACTGAAGCTTTCTTT
TRBV6-4	-	12	TRBJ2-1	-	CASSDGAGEQFF	TGTGCCAGCAGTGACGGGGCGGGGGAGCAGTTCTTC
TRBV2	-	15	TRBJ1-1	-	CASNLQGSSNTEAFF	TGTGCCAGCAATCTACAGGGAAGCTCGAACACTGAAGCTTTCTTT
TRBV5-1	-	15	TRBJ2-5	-	CASSPQWGPQETQYF	TGCGCCAGCAGCCCCCAGTGGGGCCCCCAAGAGACCCAGTACTTC
TRBV23-1	TRBD1	16	TRBJ1-2	-	CASSQSERHRGGGYTF	TGCGCCAGCAGTCAATCAGAGCGGCACAGGGGGGGAGGCTACACCTTC
TRBV29-1	-	13	TRBJ1-1	-	CSVEAPMDTEAFF	TGCAGCGTTGAGGCCCCGATGGACACTGAAGCTTTCTTT
TRBV9	TRBD1	16	TRBJ1-1	once	CASSVGSLLGTAEAFF	TGTGCCAGCAGCGTAGGTTCCCTTTTAGGGACAGCTGAAGCTTTCTTT
TRBV9	TRBD2	18	TRBJ2-7	-	CASSPRGGAGPYSYEQYF	TGTGCCAGCAGCCCGCGGGGGGGGGCAGGTCCTTACTCCTACGAGCAGTACTTC
TRBV25-1	-	14	TRBJ2-1	-	CASSDAGYYNEQFF	TGTGCCAGCAGTGATGCGGGATACTACAATGAGCAGTTCTTC
TRBV2	-	14	TRBJ2-1	few	CASSEILAGDEQFF	TGTGCCAGCAGTGAGATCCTGGCCGGGGATGAGCAGTTCTTC
TRBV12-3/TRBV12-4	TRBD1	12	TRBJ2-2	-	CASTGGPGELFF	TGTGCCAGTACAGGGGGCCCCGGGGAGCTGTTTTTT
TRBV7-2	TRBD2	15	TRBJ2-3	-	CASSLAGGAVNTQYF	TGTGCCAGCAGCTTAGCCGGGGGGGCCGTAAATACGCAGTATTTT
TRBV7-9	TRBD1	17	TRBJ1-6	-	CASSGPTGGSYNSPLHF	TGTGCCAGCAGCGGACCGACAGGGGGCTCCTATAATTCACCCCTCCACTTT
TRBV19	TRBD2	15	TRBJ2-1	-	CASSPSGGGYNEQFF	TGTGCCAGTAGTCCTAGCGGGGGAGGCTACAATGAGCAGTTCTTC
TRBV5-1	TRBD1	16	TRBJ1-6	-	CASSERQGQYNSPLHF	TGCGCCAGCAGCGAAAGACAGGGTCAGTATAATTCACCCCTCCACTTT
TRBV27	-	15	TRBJ2-1	once	CASSLGRQVVNEQFF	TGTGCCAGCAGTTTAGGCCGACAGGTCGTCAATGAGCAGTTCTTC
TRBV6-1	-	15	TRBJ1-6	-	CASSEIGGLSSPLHF	TGTGCCAGCAGTGAAATAGGCGGCTTATCCTCACCCCTCCACTTT
TRBV28	TRBD1	15	TRBJ2-3	-	CASSRDRYFTDTQYF	TGTGCCAGCAGTAGGGACAGATACTTCACAGATACGCAGTATTTT
TRBV6-5	-	15	TRBJ1-5	-	CASRQGRRGNQPQHF	TGTGCCAGCAGGCAAGGACGGCGAGGGAATCAGCCCCAGCATTTT
TRBV7-2	-	17	TRBJ2-2	-	CASSLVGPVTGTGELFF	TGTGCCAGCAGCTTAGTAGGACCCGTTACAGGGACCGGGGAGCTGTTTTTT
TRBV9	-	14	TRBJ2-7	-	CASSVGGRNYEQYF	TGTGCCAGCAGCGTAGGGGGCCGTAACTACGAGCAGTACTTC
TRBV5-6	TRBD1	13	TRBJ2-5	-	CASSLKGAQTQYF	TGTGCCAGCAGCTTGAAGGGGGCTCAGACCCAGTACTTC
TRBV4-1	-	13	TRBJ2-7	-	CASRESGAYEQYF	TGCGCCAGCAGGGAGAGTGGTGCCTACGAGCAGTACTTC
TRBV6-5	-	12	TRBJ1-4	-	CASRATGGKLFF	TGTGCCAGCAGAGCCACGGGGGGAAAACTGTTTTTT
TRBV7-2	TRBD1	14	TRBJ1-1	-	CASRGQGRGTEAFF	TGTGCCAGCAGAGGACAGGGCCGGGGAACTGAAGCTTTCTTT
TRBV3-1/TRBV3-2	-	12	TRBJ2-5	once	CASSQYRETQYF	TGTGCCAGCAGCCAATATCGGGAGACCCAGTACTTC
TRBV3-1/TRBV3-2	-	13	TRBJ2-7	once	CASSPGVSYEQYF	TGTGCCAGCAGCCCGGGGGTCTCCTACGAGCAGTACTTC
TRBV7-3	TRBD1	16	TRBJ1-2	-	CASNDQMDREGGGYTF	TGTGCCAGCAACGACCAGATGGACAGGGAAGGTGGTGGCTACACCTTC
TRBV30	-	14	TRBJ1-1	-	CAWSYRVGRTEAFF	TGTGCCTGGAGTTACAGGGTGGGTCGGACTGAAGCTTTCTTT
TRBV12-3/TRBV12-4	-	13	TRBJ1-1	once	CASSLALGGDCCF	TGTGCCAGCAGTTTAGCGCTAGGAGGGGACTGTTGCTTT